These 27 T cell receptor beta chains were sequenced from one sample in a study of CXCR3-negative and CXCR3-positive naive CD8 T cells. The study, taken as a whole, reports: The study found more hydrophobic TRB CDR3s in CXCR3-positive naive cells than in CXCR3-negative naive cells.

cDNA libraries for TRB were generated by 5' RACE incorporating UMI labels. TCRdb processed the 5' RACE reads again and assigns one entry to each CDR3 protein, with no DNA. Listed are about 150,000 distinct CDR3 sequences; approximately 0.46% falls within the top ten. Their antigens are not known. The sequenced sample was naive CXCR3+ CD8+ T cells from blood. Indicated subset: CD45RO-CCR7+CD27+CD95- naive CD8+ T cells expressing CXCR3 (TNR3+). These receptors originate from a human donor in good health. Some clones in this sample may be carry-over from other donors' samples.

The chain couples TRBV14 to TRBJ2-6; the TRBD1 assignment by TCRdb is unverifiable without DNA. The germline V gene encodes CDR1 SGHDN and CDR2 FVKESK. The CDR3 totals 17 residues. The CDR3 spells CASSQYLTGAGANVLTF.

CDR3: CASSPGTSRYTF. This chain joins TRBV27 and TRBJ1-2. This CDR3 comprises 12 residues. The germline gives CDR1 MNHEY, CDR2 SMNVEV (reference sequence).

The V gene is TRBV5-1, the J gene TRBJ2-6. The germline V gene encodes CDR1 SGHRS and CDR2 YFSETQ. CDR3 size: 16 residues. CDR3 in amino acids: CASSLGVNSGANVLTF.

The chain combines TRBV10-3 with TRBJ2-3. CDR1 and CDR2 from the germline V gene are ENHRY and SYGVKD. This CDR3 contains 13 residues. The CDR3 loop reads CAISESGGDTQYF.

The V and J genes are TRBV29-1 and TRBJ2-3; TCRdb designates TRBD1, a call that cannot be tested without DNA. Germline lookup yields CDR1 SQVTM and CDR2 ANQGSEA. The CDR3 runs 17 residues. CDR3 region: CSVEGYQGDRLTDTQYF.

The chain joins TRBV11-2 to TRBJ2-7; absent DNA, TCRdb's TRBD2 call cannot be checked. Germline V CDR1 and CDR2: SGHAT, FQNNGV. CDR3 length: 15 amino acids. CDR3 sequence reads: CASSEAPGLSYEQYF.

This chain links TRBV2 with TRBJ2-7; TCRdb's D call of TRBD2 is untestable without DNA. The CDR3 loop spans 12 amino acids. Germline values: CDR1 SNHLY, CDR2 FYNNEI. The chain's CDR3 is CASKHGTNEQYF.

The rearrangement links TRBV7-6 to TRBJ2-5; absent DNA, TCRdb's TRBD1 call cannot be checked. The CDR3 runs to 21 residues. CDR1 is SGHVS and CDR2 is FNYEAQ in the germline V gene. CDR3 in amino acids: CASSFFTLTEGGPAPGETQYF.

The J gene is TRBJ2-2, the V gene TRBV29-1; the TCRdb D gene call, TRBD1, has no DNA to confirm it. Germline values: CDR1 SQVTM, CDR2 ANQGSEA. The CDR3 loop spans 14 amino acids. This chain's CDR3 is CSVTGTGDTGELFF.

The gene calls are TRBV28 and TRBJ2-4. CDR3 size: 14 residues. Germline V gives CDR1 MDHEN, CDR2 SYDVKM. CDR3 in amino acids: CASSSLDQDNIQYF.

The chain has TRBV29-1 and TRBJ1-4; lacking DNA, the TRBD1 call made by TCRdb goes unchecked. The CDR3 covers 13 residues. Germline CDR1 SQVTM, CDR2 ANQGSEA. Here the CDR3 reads CSVEQGINEKLFF. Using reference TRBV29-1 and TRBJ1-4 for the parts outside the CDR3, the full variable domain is SAVISQKPSRDICQRGTSLTIQCQVDSQVTMMFWYRQQPGQSLTLIATANQGSEATYESGFVIDKFPISRPNLTFSTLTVSNMSPEDSSIYLCSVEQGINEKLFFGSGTQLSVL.

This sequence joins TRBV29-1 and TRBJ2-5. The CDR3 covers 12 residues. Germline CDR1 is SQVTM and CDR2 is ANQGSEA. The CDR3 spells CSVVSDQETQYF.

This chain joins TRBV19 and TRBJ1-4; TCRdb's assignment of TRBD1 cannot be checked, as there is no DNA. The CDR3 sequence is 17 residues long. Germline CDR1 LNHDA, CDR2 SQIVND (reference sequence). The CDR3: CASGNPGQLTANEKLFF.

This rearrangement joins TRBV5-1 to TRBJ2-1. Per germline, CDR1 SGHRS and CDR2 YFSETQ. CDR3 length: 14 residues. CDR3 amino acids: CASSLNPGGNEQFF.

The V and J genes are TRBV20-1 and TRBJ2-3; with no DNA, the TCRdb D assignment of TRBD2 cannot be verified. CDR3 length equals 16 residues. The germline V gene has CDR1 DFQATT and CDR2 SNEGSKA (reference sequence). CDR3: CSAPKALAGGPDTQYF.

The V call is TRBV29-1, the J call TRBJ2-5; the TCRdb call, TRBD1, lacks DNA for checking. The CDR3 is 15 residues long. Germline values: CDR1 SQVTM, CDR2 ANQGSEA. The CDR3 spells CSVDRLLGGQETQYF.

CDR3 loop: CSVGFVGYGYTF. The chain employs TRBV29-1 and TRBJ1-2. The germline V gene has CDR1 SQVTM and CDR2 ANQGSEA. The CDR3 has 12 residues.

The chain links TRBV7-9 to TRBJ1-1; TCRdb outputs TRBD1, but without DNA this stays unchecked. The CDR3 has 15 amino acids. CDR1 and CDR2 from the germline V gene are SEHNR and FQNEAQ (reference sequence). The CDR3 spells CASSFPRDSDTEAFF.

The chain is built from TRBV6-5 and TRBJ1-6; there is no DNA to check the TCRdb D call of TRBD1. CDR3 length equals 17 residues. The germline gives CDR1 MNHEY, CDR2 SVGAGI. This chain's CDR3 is CASGYGGVGIENSPLHF.

CDR3 sequence: CASKSSSLLPMNTEAFF. The rearrangement joins TRBV12-3 or TRBV12-4 to TRBJ1-1. There are 17 residues in the CDR3.

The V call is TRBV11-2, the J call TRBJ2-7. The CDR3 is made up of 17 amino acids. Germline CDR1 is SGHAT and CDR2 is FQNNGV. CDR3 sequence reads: CASSLAGSAGYFYEQYF.

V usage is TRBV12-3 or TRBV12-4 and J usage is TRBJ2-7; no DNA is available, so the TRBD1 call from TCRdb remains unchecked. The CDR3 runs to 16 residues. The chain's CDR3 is CASSLAAGTGACEQYF.

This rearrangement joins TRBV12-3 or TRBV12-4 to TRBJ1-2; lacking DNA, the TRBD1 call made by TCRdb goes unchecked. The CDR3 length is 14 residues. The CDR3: CASTETGDNYGYTF.

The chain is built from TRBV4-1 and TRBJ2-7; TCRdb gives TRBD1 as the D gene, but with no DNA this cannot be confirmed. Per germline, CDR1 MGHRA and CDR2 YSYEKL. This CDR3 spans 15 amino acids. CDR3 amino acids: CASSQDRQGALEQYF.

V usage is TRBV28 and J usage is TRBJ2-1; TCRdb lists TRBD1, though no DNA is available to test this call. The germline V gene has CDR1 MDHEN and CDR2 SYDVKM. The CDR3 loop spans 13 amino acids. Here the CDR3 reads CASTPGSYNEQFF. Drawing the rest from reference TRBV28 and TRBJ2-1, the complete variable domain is DVKVTQSSRYLVKRTGEKVFLECVQDMDHENMFWYRQDPGLGLRLIYFSYDVKMKEKGDIPEGYSVSREKKERFSLILESASTNQTSMYLCASTPGSYNEQFFGPGTRLTVL.

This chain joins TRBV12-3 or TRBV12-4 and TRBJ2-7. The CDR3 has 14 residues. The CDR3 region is CASRYSGSSYEQYF.

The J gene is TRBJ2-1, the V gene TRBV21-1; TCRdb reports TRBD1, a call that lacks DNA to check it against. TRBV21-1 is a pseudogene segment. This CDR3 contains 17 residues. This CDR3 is CASSKVGTRRSYNEQFF.